This section outlines one T cell receptor beta chain sequence together with its context. What it binds is unknown. The source of the sample is a study of T cell responses to AZD1222 COVID-19 vaccine. Study-wide results and limits: Clonal diversity may have been underestimated, and the donors were mostly white British, with more females than males.

The assay was immunoSEQ multiplex PCR, and TCRdb's table has in-frame clones only and misses some. The repertoire has approximately 120,000 clones, 85% to 90% of them found once; the top ten carry approximately 30%. This CDR3 spans 14 amino acids. V was clipped by 1 base and J by 1 base, with 7 bases between them. The germline V gene has CDR1 LGHDT and CDR2 YNNKEL (reference sequence). The chain is built from TRBV3-1 (or the pseudogene TRBV3-2) and TRBJ1-1; D ambiguous. The sequenced sample was peripheral blood, obtained on day 0 of AZD1222 vaccination. The clonotype was recovered from an adult in good health. The CDR3 DNA is TGTGCCAGCAGCCAAGGGCACCAGAACACTGAAGCTTTCTTT. Encoded protein: CASSQGHQNTEAFF.